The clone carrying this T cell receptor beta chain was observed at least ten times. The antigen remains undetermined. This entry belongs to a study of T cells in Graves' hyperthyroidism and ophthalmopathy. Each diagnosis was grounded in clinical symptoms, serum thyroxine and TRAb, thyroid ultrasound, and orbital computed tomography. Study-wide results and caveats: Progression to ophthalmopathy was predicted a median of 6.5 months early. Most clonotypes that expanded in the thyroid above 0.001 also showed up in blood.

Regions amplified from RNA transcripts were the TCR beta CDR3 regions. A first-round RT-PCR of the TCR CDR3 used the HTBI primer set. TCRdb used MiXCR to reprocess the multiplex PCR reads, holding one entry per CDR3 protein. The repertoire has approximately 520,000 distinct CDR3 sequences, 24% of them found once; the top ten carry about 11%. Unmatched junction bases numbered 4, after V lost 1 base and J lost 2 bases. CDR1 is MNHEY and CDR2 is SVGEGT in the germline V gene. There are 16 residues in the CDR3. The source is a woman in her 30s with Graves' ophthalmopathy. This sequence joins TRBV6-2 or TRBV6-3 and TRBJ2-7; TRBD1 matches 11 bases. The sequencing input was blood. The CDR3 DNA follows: TGTGCCAGCAGTTACTTCCTGGGACAGGGGGCCTACGAGCAGTACTTC. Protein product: CASSYFLGQGAYEQYF.